The 14 T cell receptor beta chains listed next were all sequenced from one sample in a study of cytomegalovirus exposure and HLA in healthy donors. PCR amplification relied on 60 Vbeta primers (plus 13 Jbeta primers). Measured with immunoSEQ multiplex PCR; TCRdb has only the in-frame clones, and not every one. The sample lists some 74,000 clones; 80% were seen once. The sample was PBMCs. These receptors all stem from a male donor in good health and CMV-seronegative.

This clone appeared a few times. The chain links TRBV5-6 to TRBJ2-3, with TRBD2 matching over 7 bases. CDR1 SGHDT and CDR2 YYEEEE come from the germline V gene. The junction had 4 bases not matched to a gene; V was cut back by 0 bases and J by 0 bases. The CDR3 contains 16 residues. CDR3 nucleotide sequence: TGTGCCAGCAGCTTGGGATGGGGGGGGAGCACAGATACGCAGTATTTT. Translation: CASSLGWGGSTDTQYF.

The V gene is TRBV5-1, the J gene TRBJ2-7; TRBD1 agrees at 8 bases. CDR1 and CDR2 from the germline V gene are SGHRS and YFSETQ. The CDR3 extends over 13 amino acids. V was pared by 2 bases and J by 4 bases, with 2 bases of the junction left unmatched. CDR3 amino acids: CASSLDRGYEQYF. The CDR3 bases are TGCGCCAGCAGCTTAGACAGGGGTTACGAGCAGTACTTC. The full variable domain, with the rest looked up from reference TRBV5-1 and TRBJ2-7, is KAGVTQTPRYLIKTRGQQVTLSCSPISGHRSVSWYQQTPGQGLQFLFEYFSETQRNKGNFPGRFSGRQFSNSRSEMNVSTLELGDSALYLCASSLDRGYEQYFGPGTRLTVT.

The chain joins TRBV5-6 to TRBJ1-2; possible D gene TRBD1, 5 bases. This CDR3 is 13 amino acids long. The V end lost 4 bases, the J end lost 3 bases, and 10 bases lay between the germline ends. Germline lookup yields CDR1 SGHDT and CDR2 YYEEEE. The CDR3 protein is CASSPDIYYGYTF. Written as DNA, the CDR3 is TGTGCCAGCAGCCCGGACATTTACTATGGCTACACCTTC. The entire variable domain, with the rest obtained from reference TRBV5-6 and TRBJ1-2, is as follows: DAGVTQSPTHLIKTRGQQVTLRCSPKSGHDTVSWYQQALGQGPQFIFQYYEEEERQRGNFPDRFSGHQFPNYSSELNVNALLLGDSALYLCASSPDIYYGYTFGSGTRLTVV.

The chain links TRBV5-1 to TRBJ2-5; 7 bases match TRBD1. Germline trimming cut 2 bases from V and 5 bases from J; bases unmatched to any gene: 6. Germline V gene sequence: CDR1 SGHRS, CDR2 YFSETQ. This CDR3 comprises 14 residues. In nucleotides, the CDR3 is TGCGCCAGCAGCTTCCCAGGGGGTAGCGAGACCCAGTACTTC. Its translation is CASSFPGGSETQYF.

The chain uses TRBV6-1 and TRBJ2-5, with D possibly TRBD1 on 7 matching bases. The CDR3 length is 14 residues. Germline V gives CDR1 MNHNS, CDR2 SASEGT. Trimming took off 10 bases at V and 5 bases at J, with 20 bases between the two ends. CDR3 amino acids: CATQGDREAETQYF. The CDR3 DNA follows: TGTGCCACCCAGGGAGACAGGGAGGCGGAGACCCAGTACTTC.

This clone was counted a few times. The gene calls are TRBV2 and TRBJ1-2; TRBD1 is a possible D gene (6 bases). V lost 4 bases, J lost 3 bases, and 18 bases lay in between. Per the germline V gene, CDR1 is SNHLY and CDR2 is FYNNEI. This CDR3 comprises 16 residues. The CDR3 loop is CASSALLRGGYYGYTF. The DNA for the CDR3 is TGTGCCAGCAGTGCACTCCTAAGGGGGGGGTACTATGGCTACACCTTC. Supplemented by reference TRBV2 and TRBJ1-2, the full variable domain reads EPEVTQTPSHQVTQMGQEVILRCVPISNHLYFYWYRQILGQKVEFLVSFYNNEISEKSEIFDDQFSVERPDGSNFTLKIRSTKLEDSAMYFCASSALLRGGYYGYTFGSGTRLTVV.

This clone came up once. This chain connects TRBV11-2 to TRBJ2-2; 9 positions agree with TRBD2. V shed 3 bases and J 0 bases; nucleotides not matched to a gene: 2. The CDR3 loop spans 16 amino acids. CDR1 is SGHAT, CDR2 FQNNGV, per germline. Written as DNA, the CDR3 is TGTGCCAGCAGCTTCCTAGCGGGGTCGAACACCGGGGAGCTGTTTTTT. Residues: CASSFLAGSNTGELFF.

On this clone: Other DNA sequences in this specimen translate into the identical CDR3. The chain carries TRBV9 and TRBJ2-3; possibly TRBD2 for D (6 bases). The germline gives CDR1 SGDLS, CDR2 YYNGEE. Trimming shortened V by 2 bases and J by 0 bases, and 7 bases separated the two germline ends. There are 14 residues in the CDR3. The DNA for the CDR3 is TGTGCCAGCAGCGTTGGGGGGAGCACAGATACGCAGTATTTT. This encodes CASSVGGSTDTQYF.

The rearrangement uses TRBV4-3 and TRBJ1-1; weak D call: TRBD1 (6 bases). The ends were cut back, 1 base at V and 3 bases at J, with 12 bases in the middle. This CDR3 has 15 residues. The germline gives CDR1 LGHNA, CDR2 YSLEER. This CDR3 is CASSQGTGSYTEAFF. In DNA form, the CDR3 reads TGCGCCAGCAGCCAAGGAACAGGGTCTTACACTGAAGCTTTCTTT.

CDR3 coding DNA: TGTGCCAGCAGCTTCGGACAGGCGGGGAACACTGAAGCTTTCTTT. Translating gives CASSFGQAGNTEAFF. The chain is built from TRBV7-2 and TRBJ1-1, with 7 positions matching TRBD1. Germline CDR1 reads SGHTA; CDR2 reads FQGNSA. V shed 3 bases and J 1 base; nucleotides not matched to a gene: 5. This CDR3 contains 15 residues.

The genes are TRBV5-4 and TRBJ2-5; 7 bases match TRBD2. Trimming cost V 4 bases and J 4 bases; bases outside gene matches: 10. This CDR3 comprises 15 residues. Germline V lookup: CDR1 SGHNT, CDR2 YYREEE (reference sequence). CDR3 amino acids: CASSTRLAGVETQYF. In nucleotides, the CDR3 is TGTGCCAGCAGCACCCGACTAGCCGGGGTAGAGACCCAGTACTTC.

There are a few counts of this clone. The V gene is TRBV2, the J gene TRBJ2-6, with D unresolved. Germline V CDR1 and CDR2: SNHLY, FYNNEI. The CDR3 extends over 15 amino acids. V dropped 7 bases and J dropped 0 bases, with 10 bases sitting between them. The CDR3 region is CASTLESSGANVLTF. The CDR3 region has the DNA TGTGCCAGCACTTTAGAAAGCTCTGGGGCCAACGTCCTGACTTTC.

The chain is built from TRBV5-1 and TRBJ2-1, with no clear D. V was pared by 0 bases and J by 0 bases, with 10 bases between. Germline V gene lookup returns CDR1 SGHRS and CDR2 YFSETQ. This CDR3 spans 16 amino acids. CDR3 in amino acids: CASSLAGDPSYNEQFF. The CDR3 bases are TGCGCCAGCAGCTTGGCGGGTGACCCCTCCTACAATGAGCAGTTCTTC.

The CDR3 region is CASRLPGLARETQYF. CDR3 bases: TGTGCCAGCAGACTACCGGGACTAGCGAGAGAGACCCAGTACTTC. V is TRBV11-2 and J is TRBJ2-5; 10 nucleotides line up with TRBD2. Germline trimming cut 6 bases from V and 4 bases from J; bases unmatched to any gene: 8. The germline V gene has CDR1 SGHAT and CDR2 FQNNGV. There are 15 residues in the CDR3.